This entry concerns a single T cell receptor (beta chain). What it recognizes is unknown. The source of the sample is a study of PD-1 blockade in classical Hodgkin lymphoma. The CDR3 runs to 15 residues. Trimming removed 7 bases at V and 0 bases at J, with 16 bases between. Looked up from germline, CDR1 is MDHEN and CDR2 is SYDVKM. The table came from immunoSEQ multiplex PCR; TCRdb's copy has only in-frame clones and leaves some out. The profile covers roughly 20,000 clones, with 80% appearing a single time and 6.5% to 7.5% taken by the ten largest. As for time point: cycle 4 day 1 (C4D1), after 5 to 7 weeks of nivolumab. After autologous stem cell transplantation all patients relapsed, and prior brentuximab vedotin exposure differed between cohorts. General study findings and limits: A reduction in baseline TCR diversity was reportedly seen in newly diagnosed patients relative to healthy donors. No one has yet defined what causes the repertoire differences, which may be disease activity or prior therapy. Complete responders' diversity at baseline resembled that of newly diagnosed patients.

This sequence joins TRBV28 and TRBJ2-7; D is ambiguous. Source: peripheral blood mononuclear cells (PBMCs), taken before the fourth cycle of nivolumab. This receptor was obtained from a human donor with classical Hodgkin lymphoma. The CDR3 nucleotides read TGTGCCAGCAAAGATTCGGTCATGAGCTCCTACGAGCAGTACTTC. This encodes CASKDSVMSSYEQYF.